This TCR beta chain was sequenced during a study of tumor-infiltrating lymphocytes in localized non-small cell lung cancer. Regarding this clone: Its antigen is not identified.

Assay used: immunoSEQ multiplex PCR; TCRdb lists only in-frame clones, some missing. The sample holds fewer than 12,000 clones, about 60% seen once. Study-level points and caveats: T-cell fraction did not differ between immunotypes IM1 and IM2.

CDR1 is LNHNV and CDR2 is YYDKDF in the germline V gene (reference sequence). The CDR3 has 16 amino acids. Losses at the gene ends were 3 bases for V and 1 base for J; bases not matched to a gene: 8. The V gene is TRBV15, the J gene TRBJ1-2, with 7 bases matching TRBD1. Sequenced sample: lung tumor tissue. The origin of this receptor is a human donor with non-small cell lung cancer. CDR3 in amino acids: CATSRAGAGGNYGYTF. The DNA of the CDR3 is TGTGCCACCAGCAGGGCGGGTGCAGGGGGTAACTATGGCTACACCTTC.